This T cell receptor (beta chain) was sequenced in a study of T cell changes during pregnancy in multiple sclerosis. Sequencing used immunoSEQ multiplex PCR; TCRdb keeps in-frame clones, though not all of them. Of roughly 93,000 clones listed, approximately 90% are singletons. The CDR3 has 14 residues. Germline CDR1 reads MNHNS; CDR2 reads SASEGT. V lost 4 bases and J lost 4, with 13 bases in between. The input for sequencing was peripheral blood, taken in the first trimester of pregnancy. The origin of this receptor is a female donor in good health, enrolled as a control in a pregnancy study. The genes are TRBV6-1 and TRBJ1-2, with D perhaps matching TRBD1 (6 bases). Here the CDR3 DNA reads TGTGCCAGCAGTGGAGGGGGACATTCCTATGGCTACACCTTC. Translation: CASSGGGHSYGYTF.